This record concerns one T cell receptor beta chain sequence. The antigen it recognizes is unknown. It has no much larger one-base neighbor in the sample; base qualities were not kept. Library prep was done by the immunoSEQ multiplex PCR assay. TCR beta CDR3 sequencing was performed on DNA from the cultured, isolated CD4+ T cells. In the paper's pipeline: Non-productive TCR sequences were removed, reads were trimmed to the CDR3 region, and CDR3s of at least 7 amino acids were retained. Antigen-specific clonotypes were identified with the MANAFEST web app by comparing expansion in peptide wells against reference cultures. To count as positive, a clone had to show expansion at FDR<0.05 compared with the reference and with all other wells, an odds ratio above 5, and a frequency above 0.1% in two replicate wells. Cross-reactive clonotypes were defined as significantly expanded in SARS-CoV-2 spike wells and in at least one common cold coronavirus spike condition. Using the stringdist R package, CDR3 similarity was measured by Levenshtein distance, and unrooted trees were constructed with ape in R 3.6.1. Drawn from immuneACCESS, this table holds only the in-frame rearrangements with V and J called that TCRdb kept. Clones are partly lost; checked studies trace under half to an unresolved V gene and leave the rest unexplained. V and J calls plus clone size are reproduced from that table; the DNA served to infer D and trimming. The sample records tens of thousands of clones, about 74% of which are singletons. The top ten constitute about 2.1% of the sample.

The data were taken from a study of vaccination effects on CD4 cells after COVID-19 (dated by TCRdb to between 2020 and 2023). The study in broad terms: To identify antigen-specific CD4+ T cell clonotypes by their expansion, the ViraFEST assay first stimulated PBMC with viral peptide pools and then applied TCR sequencing. Participants received two doses of either the BNT162b2 or the mRNA-1273 mRNA SARS-CoV-2 vaccine. Roughly 2.1 million PBMC per well were cultured in IMDM with 5% human AB serum, 10 IU/ml IL-2 and gentamicin, plus 10 ug/ml peptides. SARS-CoV-2 spike-specific CD4+ TCR repertoires were compared before and after mRNA vaccination in COVID-19 convalescent patients and in infection-naive vaccine recipients. A total of nine to ten COVID-19 convalescent patients and several SARS-CoV-2-naive healthy vaccine recipients were included in the full study. In the study, cultures from other donors were sequenced using the Oncomine TCR Beta short-read assay on an Illumina iSeq 100.

Inclusive of the bounding cysteine and phenylalanine, the CDR3 is 17 residues long. CDR3 DNA is the only sequence kept; it has 51 bases, read in frame from the first base. V is trimmed back by 5 bases and J by 1 base, and the junction contains 5 bases that no gene match accounts for. The CDR1 and CDR2 encoded by the germline V gene are MDHEN and SYDVKM. After roughly 11 days of culture, CD4+ T cells were isolated with the EasySep CD4+ T cell isolation kit. Healthy vaccine recipients had no prior SARS-CoV-2 infection, confirmed by negative nucleocapsid antibodies before and after vaccination. Half of the culture medium was replaced with fresh IL-2-containing medium on days 3 and 7. Unless noted otherwise, every peptide stimulation condition was grown in triplicate wells. PBMC were separated from whole blood using Ficoll-Paque Plus gradient centrifugation and were then either cryopreserved at -140C or used fresh. The QIAamp micro DNA kit was used to extract genomic DNA from the cultured CD4+ T cells.

Broad study findings and their caveats: Clones induced by infection and clones induced by vaccination both contracted markedly at late timepoints after vaccination, which fits with T cell responses waning over time. Among healthy vaccine recipients, nearly all vaccine-induced clones were SARS-CoV-2 mono-reactive, and only 1 of 255 was cross-reactive with common cold coronaviruses. Only a small number of convalescent patients were included, and no early post-infection timepoints were available, which limited the study.

This receptor chain uses TRBV28 and TRBJ2-3; 14 middle bases align to TRBD2. Sequences were derived from CD4+ T cells from PBMCs cultured without peptide, sampled before COVID-19 vaccination. The receptor comes from a human donor who received a COVID-19 vaccine. The bases are TGTGCCAGCAGTCCACCGGGACTAGCGGGAGGCACAGATACGCAGTATTTT. This codes for CASSPPGLAGGTDTQYF.